These T cell receptor beta chains were read from a single sample in a study of shared clonotypes between healthy human individuals. The method was immunoSEQ multiplex PCR; TCRdb's version includes in-frame clones alone and lacks a portion of them. The table records about 500,000 clones, 77% of them present only once. The sample comprised PBMCs. Receptors originate from a middle-aged woman in good health. Some clones in this sample may be carry-over from other donors' samples. The CDR3 runs from the conserved cysteine through the conserved F or W. D genes are given only for firm matches. Size is omitted from some rows. Given values are once, few, many or a class for expanded clones.

CDR3 length: 15
V gene: TRBV7-9
D gene: TRBD1
J gene: TRBJ1-4
clone size: -
CDR3 DNA: TGTGCCAGCAGCTTAGGTTTCCGGGACAGCGAAAAACTGTTTTTT
CDR3 protein: CASSLGFRDSEKLFF

CDR3 length: 15
V gene: TRBV9
D gene: -
J gene: TRBJ2-6
clone size: -
CDR3 DNA: TGTGCCAGCAGCGTAGCGGTCTCTGGGGCCAACGTCCTGACTTTC
CDR3 protein: CASSVAVSGANVLTF

CDR3 length: 15
V gene: TRBV5-1
D gene: -
J gene: TRBJ2-2
clone size: -
CDR3 DNA: TGCGCCAGCAGCTTGGCCTTACAGGGCTCCGGGGAGCTGTTTTTT
CDR3 protein: CASSLALQGSGELFF

CDR3 length: 17
V gene: TRBV5-6
D gene: -
J gene: TRBJ2-1
clone size: once
CDR3 DNA: TGTGCCAGCAGTCCTTTCCTGAGGGAAGTATCCTACAATGAGCAGTTCTTC
CDR3 protein: CASSPFLREVSYNEQFF

CDR3 length: 14
V gene: TRBV2
D gene: -
J gene: TRBJ1-6
clone size: -
CDR3 DNA: TGTGCCAGCGGACAGACTAACTATAATTCACCCCTCCACTTT
CDR3 protein: CASGQTNYNSPLHF

CDR3 length: 13
V gene: TRBV2
D gene: TRBD1
J gene: TRBJ2-7
clone size: -
CDR3 DNA: TGTGCCATTCGAGGGGGCGCTTCCTACGAGCAGTACTTC
CDR3 protein: CAIRGGASYEQYF

CDR3 length: 16
V gene: TRBV5-1
D gene: -
J gene: TRBJ2-1
clone size: -
CDR3 DNA: TGCGCCAGCAGCTTGCTCCCAGGGGGGTCCTACAATGAGCAGTTCTTC
CDR3 protein: CASSLLPGGSYNEQFF

CDR3 length: 12
V gene: TRBV10-2
D gene: -
J gene: TRBJ2-1
clone size: -
CDR3 DNA: TGCGCCAGCAGTGGCAGCTCCAATGAGCAGTTCTTC
CDR3 protein: CASSGSSNEQFF

CDR3 length: 16
V gene: TRBV7-9
D gene: TRBD2
J gene: TRBJ2-3
clone size: -
CDR3 DNA: TGTGCCAGCAGCTCCCTAGCGGGAAGGGTGGAAGATACGCAGTATTTT
CDR3 protein: CASSSLAGRVEDTQYF

CDR3 length: 14
V gene: TRBV6-1
D gene: -
J gene: TRBJ2-2
clone size: -
CDR3 DNA: TGTGCCAGCAGTGACAGGCTGAACACCGGGGAGCTGTTTTTT
CDR3 protein: CASSDRLNTGELFF

CDR3 length: 11
V gene: TRBV28
D gene: -
J gene: TRBJ2-7
clone size: -
CDR3 DNA: TGTGCCAGCAGACTAGCCTACGAGCAGTACTTC
CDR3 protein: CASRLAYEQYF

CDR3 length: 14
V gene: TRBV28
D gene: TRBD2
J gene: TRBJ2-3
clone size: -
CDR3 DNA: TGTGCCTCTATGGGGGGGATGGGCACAGATACGCAGTATTTT
CDR3 protein: CASMGGMGTDTQYF

CDR3 length: 14
V gene: TRBV6-4
D gene: -
J gene: TRBJ1-1
clone size: -
CDR3 DNA: TGTGCCAGCAGGCGAGAAAGCTACGGAACTGAAGCTTTCTTT
CDR3 protein: CASRRESYGTEAFF

CDR3 length: 14
V gene: TRBV28
D gene: -
J gene: TRBJ2-7
clone size: -
CDR3 DNA: TGTGCCAGCAGTACTCGGGGCCTAGTAGGAGAGCAGTACTTC
CDR3 protein: CASSTRGLVGEQYF

CDR3 length: 15
V gene: TRBV5-1
D gene: -
J gene: TRBJ2-2
clone size: few
CDR3 DNA: TGCGCCAGCAGCCCATCTACAACGAACACCGGGGAGCTGTTTTTT
CDR3 protein: CASSPSTTNTGELFF

CDR3 length: 15
V gene: TRBV28
D gene: TRBD1
J gene: TRBJ1-1
clone size: -
CDR3 DNA: TGTGCCAGCAGTTTAAAGAGGGGGACAGGAGCTTTCGCTTTCTTT
CDR3 protein: CASSLKRGTGAFAFF

CDR3 length: 13
V gene: TRBV29-1
D gene: -
J gene: TRBJ1-4
clone size: -
CDR3 DNA: TGCAGCGTTGGTGCGGGTGGTAATGAAAAACTGTTTTTT
CDR3 protein: CSVGAGGNEKLFF

CDR3 length: 11
V gene: TRBV20-1
D gene: -
J gene: TRBJ1-1
clone size: -
CDR3 DNA: TGCAGTGCCCAGGGTCCCACTGAAGCTTTCTTT
CDR3 protein: CSAQGPTEAFF

CDR3 length: 15
V gene: TRBV5-6
D gene: -
J gene: TRBJ2-1
clone size: many
CDR3 DNA: TGTGCCAGCAGCTTCCGGCAGAACGCCTACAATGAGCAGTTCTTC
CDR3 protein: CASSFRQNAYNEQFF

CDR3 length: 14
V gene: TRBV7-2
D gene: TRBD1
J gene: TRBJ1-2
clone size: -
CDR3 DNA: TGTGCCAGCAGGGCGGGTGGGACAGGGACGCGCTACACCTTC
CDR3 protein: CASRAGGTGTRYTF

CDR3 length: 13
V gene: TRBV30
D gene: TRBD1
J gene: TRBJ2-7
clone size: -
CDR3 DNA: TGTGCCTGGAGTGATCAGGGGGAAGGGGTGCAGTACTTC
CDR3 protein: CAWSDQGEGVQYF

CDR3 length: 14
V gene: TRBV6-5
D gene: -
J gene: TRBJ1-1
clone size: -
CDR3 DNA: TGTGCCAGCAGGAGCCAGGGAGGAGACACTGAAGCTTTCTTT
CDR3 protein: CASRSQGGDTEAFF

CDR3 length: 8
V gene: TRBV6-1
D gene: -
J gene: TRBJ2-7
clone size: -
CDR3 DNA: TGTGTAAGACACGAGCAGTACTTC
CDR3 protein: CVRHEQYF

CDR3 length: 13
V gene: TRBV30
D gene: -
J gene: TRBJ1-1
clone size: -
CDR3 DNA: TGTGCCGCAAGTTTTGGCTCAAACACTGAAGCTTTCTTT
CDR3 protein: CAASFGSNTEAFF

CDR3 length: 15
V gene: TRBV9
D gene: TRBD1
J gene: TRBJ2-5
clone size: -
CDR3 DNA: TGTGCCAGCAGCGTAGGGTCGACAGGGGATGAGACCCAGTACTTC
CDR3 protein: CASSVGSTGDETQYF

CDR3 length: 13
V gene: TRBV11-2
D gene: -
J gene: TRBJ2-2
clone size: -
CDR3 DNA: TGTGCCAGCAGCAGCAGGGTTTCCGGGGAGCTGTTTTTT
CDR3 protein: CASSSRVSGELFF

CDR3 length: 15
V gene: TRBV5-1
D gene: TRBD2
J gene: TRBJ2-5
clone size: few
CDR3 DNA: TGCGCCAGCAGCTGGGGACTAGCGGCATTCGAGACCCAGTACTTC
CDR3 protein: CASSWGLAAFETQYF

CDR3 length: 14
V gene: TRBV27
D gene: TRBD2
J gene: TRBJ2-5
clone size: -
CDR3 DNA: TGTGCCAGCAAGGTGGGAGGGGCGGGAGAGACCCAGTACTTC
CDR3 protein: CASKVGGAGETQYF

CDR3 length: 16
V gene: TRBV14
D gene: TRBD2
J gene: TRBJ2-5
clone size: -
CDR3 DNA: TGTGCCAGCAGCCAAGAACATAGCGGGAGGTTGGAGACCCAGTACTTC
CDR3 protein: CASSQEHSGRLETQYF

CDR3 length: 14
V gene: TRBV5-4
D gene: -
J gene: TRBJ2-7
clone size: -
CDR3 DNA: TGTGCCACCCATCGGGGGACGGTAGCTTACGAGCAGTACTTC
CDR3 protein: CATHRGTVAYEQYF

CDR3 length: 16
V gene: TRBV9
D gene: -
J gene: TRBJ2-2
clone size: -
CDR3 DNA: TGTGCCAGCAGCCCCCGTTCAAGCGATGGGACCGGGGAGCTGTTTTTT
CDR3 protein: CASSPRSSDGTGELFF

CDR3 length: 13
V gene: TRBV30
D gene: -
J gene: TRBJ2-5
clone size: -
CDR3 DNA: TGTGCCTGGAGGGCCTTTCGGAAGGAGACCCAGTACTTC
CDR3 protein: CAWRAFRKETQYF

CDR3 length: 13
V gene: TRBV30
D gene: -
J gene: TRBJ2-7
clone size: once
CDR3 DNA: TGTGCCTGGAGTCAGGGTCTGTACTACGAGCAGTACTTC
CDR3 protein: CAWSQGLYYEQYF

CDR3 length: 14
V gene: TRBV6-5
D gene: -
J gene: TRBJ1-1
clone size: few
CDR3 DNA: TGTGCCAGCAGCTCTACAGTTCCCCGGGGTGAAGCTTTCTTT
CDR3 protein: CASSSTVPRGEAFF

CDR3 length: 13
V gene: TRBV28
D gene: -
J gene: TRBJ2-5
clone size: -
CDR3 DNA: TGTGCCAGCAGCAGACGGAACCAAGAGACCCAGTACTTC
CDR3 protein: CASSRRNQETQYF

CDR3 length: 13
V gene: TRBV28
D gene: -
J gene: TRBJ2-7
clone size: many
CDR3 DNA: TGTGCCAGCAGTAGGACAGCAACATACGAGCAGTACTTC
CDR3 protein: CASSRTATYEQYF

CDR3 length: 17
V gene: TRBV5-1
D gene: TRBD1
J gene: TRBJ1-1
clone size: many
CDR3 DNA: TGCGCCAGCAGCCCCGGGACAGGAGGTCGGTCGAACACTGAAGCTTTCTTT
CDR3 protein: CASSPGTGGRSNTEAFF

CDR3 length: 16
V gene: TRBV5-1
D gene: -
J gene: TRBJ2-2
clone size: once
CDR3 DNA: TGCGCCAGCAGCTTTACAGGCACTACGAACACCGGGGAGCTGTTTTTT
CDR3 protein: CASSFTGTTNTGELFF

CDR3 length: 18
V gene: TRBV19
D gene: -
J gene: TRBJ2-5
clone size: -
CDR3 DNA: TGTGCCAGTAGTACGCGTTCCTCTGCCGAGACAGCCCAAGAGACCCAGTACTTC
CDR3 protein: CASSTRSSAETAQETQYF

CDR3 length: 14
V gene: TRBV11-3
D gene: -
J gene: TRBJ2-7
clone size: few
CDR3 DNA: TGTGCCAGCAGCCACTCAGCAAGCTCCTACGAGCAGTACTTC
CDR3 protein: CASSHSASSYEQYF

CDR3 length: 13
V gene: TRBV7-9
D gene: -
J gene: TRBJ2-5
clone size: -
CDR3 DNA: TGTGCCAGCAGCTTTGCGGGACAAGAGACCCAGTACTTC
CDR3 protein: CASSFAGQETQYF

CDR3 length: 14
V gene: TRBV7-2
D gene: -
J gene: TRBJ2-5
clone size: -
CDR3 DNA: TGTGCCAGCAGCTTGGGACCGTACCAAGAGACCCAGTACTTC
CDR3 protein: CASSLGPYQETQYF

CDR3 length: 11
V gene: TRBV28
D gene: -
J gene: TRBJ2-7
clone size: once
CDR3 DNA: TGTGCCAGCAAAGGGGTCCACGAGCAGTACTTC
CDR3 protein: CASKGVHEQYF

CDR3 length: 17
V gene: TRBV7-9
D gene: -
J gene: TRBJ2-4
clone size: -
CDR3 DNA: TGTGCCAGCAGCTTAGTCTCGGGGGAACTAGCCAAAAGCATTCAGTACTTC
CDR3 protein: CASSLVSGELAKSIQYF

CDR3 length: 16
V gene: TRBV19
D gene: TRBD2
J gene: TRBJ2-7
clone size: -
CDR3 DNA: TGTGCCAGTAGTGTTTTGACTAGCGGCGTCTCCTACGAGCAGTACTTC
CDR3 protein: CASSVLTSGVSYEQYF

CDR3 length: 16
V gene: TRBV5-1
D gene: TRBD2
J gene: TRBJ2-1
clone size: -
CDR3 DNA: TGCGCCAGCACCAGCGGGAGGGCCGGGGCCCACAATGAGCAGTTCTTC
CDR3 protein: CASTSGRAGAHNEQFF

CDR3 length: 14
V gene: TRBV15
D gene: TRBD1
J gene: TRBJ2-7
clone size: -
CDR3 DNA: TGTGCCACCAGCTTCCCAGGGGGCCCCTACGAGCAGTACTTC
CDR3 protein: CATSFPGGPYEQYF

CDR3 length: 11
V gene: TRBV28
D gene: -
J gene: TRBJ2-1
clone size: -
CDR3 DNA: TGTGCCAGCAGTCTAGCGACTGGGCAGTTCTTC
CDR3 protein: CASSLATGQFF

CDR3 length: 14
V gene: TRBV28
D gene: TRBD1
J gene: TRBJ2-1
clone size: few
CDR3 DNA: TGTGCCAGCAGTTTATCCAGGGGGCGTAATGAGCAGTTCTTC
CDR3 protein: CASSLSRGRNEQFF

CDR3 length: 15
V gene: TRBV5-4
D gene: -
J gene: TRBJ2-2
clone size: -
CDR3 DNA: TGTGCCAGCAGCTCGAAGGTCGCGAACACCGGGGAGCTGTTTTTT
CDR3 protein: CASSSKVANTGELFF

CDR3 length: 17
V gene: TRBV5-1
D gene: TRBD2
J gene: TRBJ2-5
clone size: -
CDR3 DNA: TGCGCCAGCAGCTGGGAGGGACTAGCGGGAGTGGAGGAGACCCAGTACTTC
CDR3 protein: CASSWEGLAGVEETQYF

CDR3 length: 12
V gene: TRBV2
D gene: -
J gene: TRBJ2-7
clone size: -
CDR3 DNA: TGTGCCAGCAGTGAGAGGGACTACGAGCAGTACTTC
CDR3 protein: CASSERDYEQYF

CDR3 length: 14
V gene: TRBV6-5
D gene: -
J gene: TRBJ2-5
clone size: -
CDR3 DNA: TGTGCCAGCAGTTACACAGGATTGAAAGAGACCCAGTACTTC
CDR3 protein: CASSYTGLKETQYF